A selection of T cell receptor beta chains follows, all from one sample in a study of blood T cells in healthy people across ages. MiXCR was run by TCRdb on the 5' RACE reads, yielding one entry per CDR3 protein. The data contain 1,300,000 or so distinct CDR3 sequences, roughly 60% of them singletons. Sequenced input: blood. Receptor source: a man aged 18 to 30 in good health. The CDR3 runs from the conserved cysteine through the conserved F or W. Each record gives: V gene, J gene, clone size, D gene, CDR3 DNA, CDR3 protein. The D gene is left open where the match is weak. The size entry is marked missing in some rows and otherwise reads once, few, many or a size class.

TRBV12-3/TRBV12-4	TRBJ2-5	once	TRBD1	TGTGCCAGCAGTTCCGGACAGGGGAATTACCAAGAGACCCAGTACTTC	CASSSGQGNYQETQYF
TRBV7-6	TRBJ2-5	.	TRBD1	TGTGCCAGCAGCCATCTTGAGGGGGCCAACCAAGAGACCCAGTACTTC	CASSHLEGANQETQYF
TRBV3-1	TRBJ1-5	.	TRBD1	TGTGCCAGCAGCCAAGATGGGACAGGGGGTCAGCCCCAGCATTTT	CASSQDGTGGQPQHF
TRBV5-1	TRBJ2-1	.	.	TGCGCCAGCAGCTTGGTTGTGGATTTACAGGGTGAGCAGTTCTTC	CASSLVVDLQGEQFF
TRBV12-3/TRBV12-4	TRBJ2-7	.	.	TGTGCCAGCAGTAAAACACGCTACGAGCAGTACTTC	CASSKTRYEQYF
TRBV4-3	TRBJ2-3	many	.	TGCGCCAGCAGCCAAGGCTACGGGGGTTCGGATACGCAGTATTTT	CASSQGYGGSDTQYF
TRBV5-1	TRBJ2-3	once	.	TGCGCCAGCAGCTTCAATCTCGCAGATACGCAGAATTTT	CASSFNLADTQNF
TRBV20-1	TRBJ2-7	.	TRBD2	TGCAGTGCTAGCGGCGGGAGGGCCCTCTACGAGCAGTACTTC	CSASGGRALYEQYF
TRBV7-2	TRBJ2-5	.	.	TGTGCCAGCAGCTTTGTGGGAACAAGGGGAGAGACCCAGTACTTC	CASSFVGTRGETQYF
TRBV29-1	TRBJ2-1	few	.	TGCAGCGTCGAACGGTCCGACAATGAGCAGTTCTTC	CSVERSDNEQFF
TRBV12-3/TRBV12-4	TRBJ1-2	.	.	TGTGCCAGCAGTCCGGGACTCCTAGGCGGCTACACCTTC	CASSPGLLGGYTF
TRBV3-1	TRBJ1-2	.	.	TGTGCCAGCAGCCAAGACGACAATGGCTACACCTTC	CASSQDDNGYTF
TRBV6-1	TRBJ1-2	.	TRBD1	TGTGCCAGCAGTGTAACCGGGACAGGGGGCCTCTACTATGGCTACACCTTC	CASSVTGTGGLYYGYTF
TRBV7-2	TRBJ2-2	.	.	TGTGCCAGCAGCCAATCCAGGGCGGCGGGCACCGGGGAGCTGTTTTTT	CASSQSRAAGTGELFF
TRBV11-2	TRBJ2-3	few	.	TGTGCCAGCAGCTTCCCTTTTGGGGGGTTTAGCACAGATACGCAGTATTTT	CASSFPFGGFSTDTQYF
TRBV7-9	TRBJ2-7	.	.	TGTGCCAGCAGCTTTGACACAGCCTACGAGCAGTACTTC	CASSFDTAYEQYF
TRBV12-3/TRBV12-4	TRBJ1-5	.	.	TGTGCCAGCAGTTACCACTCGGTTCAGCCCCAGCATTTT	CASSYHSVQPQHF
TRBV6-6	TRBJ2-7	.	.	TGTGCCAGCAGACAACTCCAAACAGGTAGCGAGCAGTACTTC	CASRQLQTGSEQYF
TRBV5-5	TRBJ2-7	.	TRBD1	TGTGCCAGCAGCTCTCCGGGACAGCGCTACGAGCAGTACTTC	CASSSPGQRYEQYF
TRBV6-6	TRBJ1-1	.	TRBD1	TGTGCCAGCAGGCGGACAGGGGATGTTGAAGCTTTCTTT	CASRRTGDVEAFF
TRBV29-1	TRBJ2-1	.	TRBD2	TGCAGCGTTGGGAGCGGGACTTCATCCTACAATGAGCAGTTCTTC	CSVGSGTSSYNEQFF
TRBV7-2	TRBJ2-5	.	.	TGTGCCAGCAGCTCCAACCGTCTGGCCCTCCAAGAGACCCAGTACTTC	CASSSNRLALQETQYF
TRBV20-1	TRBJ2-7	.	.	TGCAGTGCTAGGTCTCGGCAGGAACTCTACGAGCAGTACTTC	CSARSRQELYEQYF
TRBV20-1	TRBJ1-1	.	.	TGCAGTGCTATCGCAGGGCCGGTTGAAGCTTTCTTT	CSAIAGPVEAFF
TRBV7-6	TRBJ2-5	.	.	TGTGCCAGCAGCTTAAGTGTAGGGGATGAGCAGTACTTC	CASSLSVGDEQYF
TRBV10-3	TRBJ2-7	.	TRBD2	TGTGCCATCAGTGATGGAGTAGCGGGGACCTACGAGCAGTACTTC	CAISDGVAGTYEQYF
TRBV5-4	TRBJ2-4	.	.	TGTGCCAGCAGCTTGGGATTTGGTGTTCAGTACTTC	CASSLGFGVQYF
TRBV6-5	TRBJ2-1	.	.	TGTGCCAGCAGCCGGGACAAAGCCTACAATGAGCAGTTCTTC	CASSRDKAYNEQFF
TRBV3-1	TRBJ2-7	once	TRBD2	TGTGCCAGCAGCCAATCGGGGGGACTGGGCTACGAGCAGTACTTC	CASSQSGGLGYEQYF
TRBV2	TRBJ1-2	.	TRBD1	TGTGCCAGCAGCTGGGACAGGGAAAGGTCCTATGGCTACACCTTC	CASSWDRERSYGYTF
TRBV4-2	TRBJ1-6	.	.	TGTGCCAGCAGCCAAGTGTCACCTAATTCACCCCTCCACTTT	CASSQVSPNSPLHF
TRBV25-1	TRBJ1-4	few	.	TGTGCCAGCAGTGAACTGGGGGCGGGTGAAAAACTGTTTTTT	CASSELGAGEKLFF
TRBV2	TRBJ2-3	once	.	TGTGCCACCAAGGGGGGCGTCAACACAGATACGCAGTATTTT	CATKGGVNTDTQYF
TRBV20-1	TRBJ2-5	.	.	TGCAGTGCTAGTAGGAGAGAGACCCAGTACTTC	CSASRRETQYF
TRBV7-9	TRBJ2-5	.	TRBD1	TGTGCCAGCCCCGAACCGGGACAGGGGATAGAGACCCAGTACTTC	CASPEPGQGIETQYF
TRBV7-2	TRBJ2-7	few	TRBD2	TGTGCCAGCAACGGTGGGGGAGGGCCCTACGAGCAGTACTTC	CASNGGGGPYEQYF
TRBV7-9	TRBJ2-7	many	TRBD2	TGTGCCAGCAGCCCTCCGGGACTATCGTACGAGCAGTACTTC	CASSPPGLSYEQYF
TRBV9	TRBJ2-3	few	TRBD1	TGTGCCAGCAGCATGAACTCGGGACAGGGGACAGATACGCAGTATTTT	CASSMNSGQGTDTQYF
TRBV10-3	TRBJ2-1	few	TRBD1	TGTGCCATCAAAGGGACAGCCGAGCAGTTCTTC	CAIKGTAEQFF
TRBV27	TRBJ1-1	few	.	TGTGCCACCAAAAATCCCACTGAAGCTTTCTTT	CATKNPTEAFF
TRBV27	TRBJ2-1	.	TRBD2	TGTGCCAGCAGTTTCGGGCCTAGCGGGAGTTTCGGTAATGAGCAGTTCTTC	CASSFGPSGSFGNEQFF
TRBV20-1	TRBJ1-2	few	.	TGCAGTGCTAGCCAGGGTGGGGGGGGTTATGGCTACACCTTC	CSASQGGGGYGYTF